Listed here are 21 T cell receptor beta chains from one sample, sequenced in a study of shared clonotypes between healthy human individuals. The naive CD8 population came from CD45RO-negative cells selected for CCR7, without terminally differentiated effector memory CD45RA+ cells. Profiled with immunoSEQ multiplex PCR; TCRdb holds only in-frame clones, not every one. The sample records about 2 million clones, about 95% being singletons. Material for sequencing was naive CD8+ T cells sorted from blood. Source of these receptors: a young man in good health.

The CDR3 loop is CASSHRGNTGELFF. CDR3 nucleotide sequence: TGTGCCAGCAGTCACAGGGGAAACACCGGGGAGCTGTTTTTT. J is TRBJ2-2 and V is TRBV6-5; 7 bases match TRBD1. The V and J ends lost 5 bases and 2 bases, in that order; junction bases with no gene match: 2. In germline, CDR1 is MNHEY, CDR2 SVGAGI. This CDR3 spans 14 amino acids.

V and J are TRBV4-1 and TRBJ2-7, with D maybe TRBD1 (5 bases). Germline CDR1 MGHRA, CDR2 YSYEKL. The CDR3 has 15 amino acids. Trimming removed 1 base from V and 3 bases from J, with 13 bases in between. The CDR3 protein is CASSQVADTIYEQYF. CDR3 nucleotide sequence: TGCGCCAGCAGCCAAGTCGCGGACACCATCTACGAGCAGTACTTC.

Concerning this clone itself: At one boundary the junction diverges from the germline segment, which might be a read error. The chain uses TRBV7-7 and TRBJ2-2; 13 nucleotides match TRBD2. Germline CDR1 reads SSHAT; CDR2 reads FNYEAQ (reference sequence). This CDR3 region has 19 residues. CDR3 bases: TGTGCTAGCAGCCCCGGACTAGCGGGGGAGGCCGCGAACACCGGGGAGCTGTTTTTT. It yields the protein CASSPGLAGEAANTGELFF.

In DNA form, the CDR3 reads TGTGCCAGCAGTATCACAGGGGAATCCTATGGCTACACCTTC. Protein product: CASSITGESYGYTF. The chain has TRBV6-5 and TRBJ1-2, with TRBD1 identical over 7 bases. After removal of 5 bases from V and 4 bases from J, the junction contained 7 bases not matched to a gene. CDR1 is MNHEY, CDR2 SVGAGI, per germline. This CDR3 has 14 residues.

The chain uses TRBV11-3 and TRBJ2-5, with TRBD1 matching 9 bases. Trimming at V came to 1 base and at J to 1 base, leaving 4 bases not matched to a gene. Germline CDR1 and CDR2: SGHNT and YENEEA. This CDR3 is 16 amino acids long. DNA of the CDR3: TGTGCCAGCAGCTTAGGGGACAGGGACTTCCAAGAGACCCAGTACTTC. Amino acids: CASSLGDRDFQETQYF. Using reference TRBV11-3 and TRBJ2-5 for the parts outside the CDR3, the full variable domain is EAGVVQSPRYKIIEKKQPVAFWCNPISGHNTLYWYLQNLGQGPELLIRYENEEAVDDSQLPKDRFSAERLKGVDSTLKIQPAELGDSAVYLCASSLGDRDFQETQYFGPGTRLLVL.

This rearrangement joins TRBV7-6 to TRBJ2-1; D gene uncertain. The CDR3 totals 15 residues. The V gene's germline CDR1 is SGHVS and CDR2 FNYEAQ. Trimming took off 3 bases at V and 0 bases at J, with 9 bases between the two ends. CDR3 in amino acids: CASSLTSSSYNEQFF. For the CDR3, the DNA is TGTGCCAGCAGCTTGACTTCTAGCTCCTACAATGAGCAGTTCTTC.

The J gene is TRBJ1-2, the V gene TRBV6-1; perhaps TRBD1 as D (5 bases). The germline V and J ends were trimmed by 5 bases and 3 bases, with 13 bases remaining between them. The CDR3 runs 14 residues. CDR1 and CDR2 from the germline V gene are MNHNS and SASEGT. The DNA of the CDR3 is TGTGCCAGCAGTTTTCCCAGGGAGGACTATGGCTACACCTTC. It translates to CASSFPREDYGYTF.

The rearrangement joins TRBV27 to TRBJ2-2; D is perhaps TRBD1 (5 bases). Trimming cost V 2 bases and J 6 bases, with 10 bases left between them. The CDR3 has 14 amino acids. The V gene's germline CDR1 is MNHEY and CDR2 SMNVEV (reference sequence). The DNA for the CDR3 is TGTGCCAGCAGTTTAACAGGCGTCCCCGGGGAGCTGTTTTTT. Translation gives CASSLTGVPGELFF.

The chain employs TRBV5-6 and TRBJ1-1; TRBD1 matches at 10 bases. The germline V gene encodes CDR1 SGHDT and CDR2 YYEEEE. This CDR3 region has 15 residues. V shed 4 bases and J 3 bases; nucleotides not matched to a gene: 6. The CDR3: CASSPGQGGYTEAFF. CDR3 bases: TGTGCCAGCAGCCCCGGACAGGGGGGGTACACTGAAGCTTTCTTT.

A note on this clone: The sample contains more than one DNA sequence encoding this CDR3. V gene TRBV19 combines with J gene TRBJ2-7, with D tentatively TRBD2 (6 bases). The CDR3 totals 13 residues. From germline, CDR1 is LNHDA and CDR2 SQIVND (reference sequence). Trimming left V 3 bases short and J 2 bases short, with 8 bases between. CDR3 protein: CASSIGTPYEQYF. In DNA, the CDR3 is TGTGCCAGTAGTATTGGGACTCCCTACGAGCAGTACTTC.

This sequence joins TRBV2 and TRBJ2-2; 8 bases agree with TRBD1. J gave up 5 bases and V 6 bases, and 5 bases lay outside the gene matches. The CDR3 has 14 residues. The germline V gene encodes CDR1 SNHLY and CDR2 FYNNEI. The CDR3 here is CASRAGGRTGELFF. For the CDR3, the DNA is TGTGCCAGCAGGGCAGGGGGCCGGACCGGGGAGCTGTTTTTT.

The chain uses TRBV7-2 and TRBJ2-1, with D uncertain. Germline CDR1 SGHTA, CDR2 FQGNSA. The CDR3 has 14 residues. Deletions cut 8 bases from V and 2 bases from J, with 13 bases between. CDR3 in DNA: TGTGCCAGCCTCCACGTGGAAGCCTACAATGAGCAGTTCTTC. Amino acid sequence: CASLHVEAYNEQFF.

The genes are TRBV7-9 and TRBJ2-2; TRBD1 aligns across 9 bases. The CDR3 runs 15 residues. V lost 5 bases and J lost 4; bases outside the gene matches: 5. Germline V gene data show CDR1 as SEHNR and CDR2 as FQNEAQ (reference sequence). CDR3 region: CASSARQGGTGELFF. CDR3 nucleotide sequence: TGTGCCAGCAGCGCAAGACAGGGGGGCACCGGGGAGCTGTTTTTT.

The rearrangement uses TRBV7-9 and TRBJ2-1; 10 nucleotides match TRBD1. This CDR3 has 19 residues. The germline CDR1 and CDR2 sequences are SEHNR and FQNEAQ (reference sequence). The junction had 13 bases not matched to a gene; V was cut back by 1 base and J by 4 bases. The CDR3 protein is CASSLVGQGTTYLYNEQFF. The CDR3 nucleotides read TGTGCCAGCAGCTTAGTGGGACAGGGGACTACCTACCTTTACAATGAGCAGTTCTTC.

This clone showed up just once. The chain employs TRBV4-1 and TRBJ2-1; D is undetermined. Trimming removed 2 bases from V and 8 bases from J, with 10 bases in between. The CDR3 contains 13 residues. The germline gives CDR1 MGHRA, CDR2 YSYEKL. The CDR3 region has the DNA TGCGCCAGCAGCCAACTAGGATACGATGAGCAGTTCTTC. As protein: CASSQLGYDEQFF.

The chain is built from TRBV6-1 and TRBJ2-5; 12 bases map to TRBD2. This CDR3 region has 15 residues. Germline CDR1 MNHNS, CDR2 SASEGT. J gave up 1 base and V 8 bases, and 5 bases lay outside the gene matches. CDR3 nucleotide sequence: TGTGCCAGCCGATGGACTAGCGGGATCCAAGAGACCCAGTACTTC. Its translation: CASRWTSGIQETQYF.

The chain couples TRBV27 to TRBJ1-2; D possibly corresponds to TRBD1 (5 bases). The V end was cut by 8 bases, the J end by 7 bases, with 20 bases between. The CDR3 is 14 residues long. In germline, CDR1 is MNHEY, CDR2 SMNVEV (reference sequence). The CDR3 spells CASGVTGTRGGYTF. DNA of the CDR3: TGTGCCAGCGGGGTCACAGGAACTCGGGGTGGCTACACCTTC.

A remark on this clone: This sample includes further DNA sequences coding for the same CDR3. The chain carries TRBV5-6 and TRBJ2-7; D uncertain. CDR1 is SGHDT, CDR2 YYEEEE, per germline. The CDR3 sequence is 12 residues long. With 4 bases removed from V and 2 bases from J, the gap between germline ends came to 7 bases. CDR3 amino acids: CASSLRAYEQYF. The CDR3, as DNA: TGTGCCAGCAGCCTCAGAGCCTACGAGCAGTACTTC.

The V gene is TRBV9, the J gene TRBJ2-3, with 9 bases matching TRBD2. This CDR3 has 15 residues. The germline V gene has CDR1 SGDLS and CDR2 YYNGEE. J lost 3 bases, V lost 4 bases, and 6 bases had no gene match. The CDR3 is CASSTGLADTDTQYF. As DNA, the CDR3 is TGTGCCAGCAGCACGGGACTAGCAGATACAGATACGCAGTATTTT. The variable domain in full, with the rest retrieved from reference TRBV9 and TRBJ2-3, is DSGVTQTPKHLITATGQRVTLRCSPRSGDLSVYWYQQSLDQGLQFLIQYYNGEERAKGNILERFSAQQFPDLHSELNLSSLELGDSALYFCASSTGLADTDTQYFGPGTRLTVL.

About this clone itself: At the DNA level, this CDR3 is encoded by other sequences in the same sample as well. This chain uses TRBV7-9 with TRBJ2-3, with D possibly being TRBD1 (6 bases). With 1 base removed from V and 6 bases from J, the gap between germline ends came to 11 bases. There are 14 residues in the CDR3. Germline V gives CDR1 SEHNR, CDR2 FQNEAQ (reference sequence). The CDR3 protein is CASSLGQGLDTQYF. CDR3 nucleotide sequence: TGTGCCAGCAGCTTAGGGCAGGGGTTGGATACGCAGTATTTT.

J is TRBJ2-7 and V is TRBV19; D may be TRBD2 (6 bases). This CDR3 spans 14 amino acids. Germline V CDR1 and CDR2: LNHDA, SQIVND (reference sequence). V lost 9 bases, J lost 6 bases, and 21 bases lay in between. DNA of the CDR3: TGTGCCAGAATAAGCGGGCATGCTTTCGTCGAGCAGTACTTC. Translated, it gives CARISGHAFVEQYF.